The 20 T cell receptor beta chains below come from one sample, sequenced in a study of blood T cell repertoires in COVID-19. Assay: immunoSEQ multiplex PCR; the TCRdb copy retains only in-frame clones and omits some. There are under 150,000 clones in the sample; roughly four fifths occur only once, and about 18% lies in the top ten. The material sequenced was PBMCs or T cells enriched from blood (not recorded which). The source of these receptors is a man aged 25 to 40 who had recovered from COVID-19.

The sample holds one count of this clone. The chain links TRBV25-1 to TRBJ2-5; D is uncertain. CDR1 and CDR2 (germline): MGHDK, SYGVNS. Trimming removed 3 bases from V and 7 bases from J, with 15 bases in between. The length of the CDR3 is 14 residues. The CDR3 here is CASSDPPSSWTQYF. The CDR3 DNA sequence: TGTGCCAGCAGTGACCCTCCCTCTTCGTGGACCCAGTACTTC.

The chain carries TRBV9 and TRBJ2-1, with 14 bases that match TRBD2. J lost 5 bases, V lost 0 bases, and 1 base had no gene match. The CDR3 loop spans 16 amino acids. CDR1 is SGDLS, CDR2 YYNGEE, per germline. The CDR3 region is CASSVGLAGGHNEQFF. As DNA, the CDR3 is TGTGCCAGCAGCGTAGGACTAGCGGGAGGGCACAATGAGCAGTTCTTC.

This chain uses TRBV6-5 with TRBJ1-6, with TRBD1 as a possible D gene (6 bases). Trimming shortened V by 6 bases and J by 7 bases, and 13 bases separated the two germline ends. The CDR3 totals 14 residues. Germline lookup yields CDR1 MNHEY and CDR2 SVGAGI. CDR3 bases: TGTGCCAGCAGCTCCCGGGACACCAATTCACCCCTCCACTTT. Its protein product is CASSSRDTNSPLHF.

CDR3: CASSTVYGYTF. Here the CDR3 DNA reads TGTGCCAGCAGCACAGTTTATGGCTACACCTTC. The J gene is TRBJ1-2, the V gene TRBV9; no definite D call. The CDR3 length is 11 residues. V shed 4 bases and J shed 5 bases, with 6 bases lying between them. Germline CDR1 SGDLS, CDR2 YYNGEE.

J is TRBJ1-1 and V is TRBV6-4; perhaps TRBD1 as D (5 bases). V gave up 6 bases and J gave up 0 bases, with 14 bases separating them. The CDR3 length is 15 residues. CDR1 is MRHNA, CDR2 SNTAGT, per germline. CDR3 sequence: CASRKTVEMNTEAFF. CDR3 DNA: TGTGCCAGCAGGAAGACAGTGGAAATGAACACTGAAGCTTTCTTT.

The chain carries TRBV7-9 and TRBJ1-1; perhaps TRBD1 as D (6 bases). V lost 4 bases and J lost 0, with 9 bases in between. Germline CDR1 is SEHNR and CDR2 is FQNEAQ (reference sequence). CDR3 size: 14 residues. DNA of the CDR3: TGTGCCAGCAGCTCACAGGGCGTGAACACTGAAGCTTTCTTT. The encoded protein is CASSSQGVNTEAFF.

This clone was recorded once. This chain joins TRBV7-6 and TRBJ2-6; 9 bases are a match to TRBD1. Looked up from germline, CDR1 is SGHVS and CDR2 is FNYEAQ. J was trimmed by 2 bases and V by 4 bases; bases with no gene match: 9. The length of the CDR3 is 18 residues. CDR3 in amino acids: CASSSSGTGIAGANVLTF. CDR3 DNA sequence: TGTGCCAGCAGCTCCTCCGGGACAGGGATAGCTGGGGCCAACGTCCTGACTTTC.

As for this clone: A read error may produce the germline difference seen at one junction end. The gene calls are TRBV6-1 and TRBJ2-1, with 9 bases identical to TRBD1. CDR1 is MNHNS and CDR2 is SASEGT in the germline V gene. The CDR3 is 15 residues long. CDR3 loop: CASSEGQGSGIWRLF. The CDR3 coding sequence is TGTGCCAGCAGTGAGGGACAGGGAAGCGGGATCTGGCGGCTCTTC.

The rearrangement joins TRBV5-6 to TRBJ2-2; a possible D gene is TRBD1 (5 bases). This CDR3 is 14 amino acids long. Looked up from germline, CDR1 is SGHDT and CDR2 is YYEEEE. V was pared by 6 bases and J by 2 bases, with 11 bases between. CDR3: CASTRRTNTGELFF. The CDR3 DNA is TGTGCCAGCACGAGGCGGACAAACACCGGGGAGCTGTTTTTT.

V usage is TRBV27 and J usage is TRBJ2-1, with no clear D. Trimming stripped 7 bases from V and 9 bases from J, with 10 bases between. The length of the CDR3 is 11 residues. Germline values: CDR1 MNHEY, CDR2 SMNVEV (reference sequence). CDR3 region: CASTGFGEQFF. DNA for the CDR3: TGTGCCAGCACGGGTTTTGGTGAGCAGTTCTTC.

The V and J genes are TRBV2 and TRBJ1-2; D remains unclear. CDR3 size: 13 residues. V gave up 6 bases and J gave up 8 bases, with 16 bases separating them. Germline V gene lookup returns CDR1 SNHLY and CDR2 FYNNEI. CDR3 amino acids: CASRGDGEGGYTF. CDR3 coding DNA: TGTGCCAGCAGGGGCGACGGCGAGGGCGGCTACACCTTC. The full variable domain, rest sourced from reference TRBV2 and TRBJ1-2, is EPEVTQTPSHQVTQMGQEVILRCVPISNHLYFYWYRQILGQKVEFLVSFYNNEISEKSEIFDDQFSVERPDGSNFTLKIRSTKLEDSAMYFCASRGDGEGGYTFGSGTRLTVV.

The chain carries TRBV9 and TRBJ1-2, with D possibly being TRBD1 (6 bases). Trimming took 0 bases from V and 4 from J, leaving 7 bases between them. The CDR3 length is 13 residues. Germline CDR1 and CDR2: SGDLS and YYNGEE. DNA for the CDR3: TGTGCCAGCAGCGTAGAGACAGGCTATGGCTACACCTTC. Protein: CASSVETGYGYTF.

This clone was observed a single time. The CDR3 nucleotides read TGTGCCAGCAGTTTAGGAACCGGGGTGGGCTACACCTTC. As protein: CASSLGTGVGYTF. This chain joins TRBV12-3 or TRBV12-4 and TRBJ1-2; D remains ambiguous. This CDR3 spans 13 amino acids. The V and J ends lost 1 base and 8 bases respectively, with 11 bases between them.

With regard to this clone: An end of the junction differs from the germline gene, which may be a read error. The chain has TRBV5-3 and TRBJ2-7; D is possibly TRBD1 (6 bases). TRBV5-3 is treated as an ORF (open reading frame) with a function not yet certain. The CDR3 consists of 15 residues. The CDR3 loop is CVRSTQRGGRCEQYF. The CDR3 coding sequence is TGTGTCAGAAGCACCCAGAGAGGGGGTAGATGCGAGCAGTACTTC.

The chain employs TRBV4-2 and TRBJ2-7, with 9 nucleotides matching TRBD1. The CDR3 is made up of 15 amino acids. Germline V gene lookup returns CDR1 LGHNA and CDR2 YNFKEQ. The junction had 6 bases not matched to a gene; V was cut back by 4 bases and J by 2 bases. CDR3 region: CASSPRTGATYEQYF. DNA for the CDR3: TGTGCCAGCAGCCCAAGGACAGGGGCAACCTACGAGCAGTACTTC.

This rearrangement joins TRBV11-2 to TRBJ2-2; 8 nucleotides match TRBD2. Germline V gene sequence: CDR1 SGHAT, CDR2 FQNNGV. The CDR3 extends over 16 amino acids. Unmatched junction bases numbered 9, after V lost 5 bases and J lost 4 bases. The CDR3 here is CASSASGTRSTGELFF. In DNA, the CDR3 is TGTGCCAGCAGCGCCTCCGGGACTAGAAGCACCGGGGAGCTGTTTTTT.

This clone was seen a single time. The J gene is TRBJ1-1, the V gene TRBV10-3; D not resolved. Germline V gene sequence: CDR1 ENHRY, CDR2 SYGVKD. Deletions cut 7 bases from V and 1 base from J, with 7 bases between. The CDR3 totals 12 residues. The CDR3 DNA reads TGTGCCATCACCAGGTCGAACACTGAAGCTTTCTTT. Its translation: CAITRSNTEAFF.

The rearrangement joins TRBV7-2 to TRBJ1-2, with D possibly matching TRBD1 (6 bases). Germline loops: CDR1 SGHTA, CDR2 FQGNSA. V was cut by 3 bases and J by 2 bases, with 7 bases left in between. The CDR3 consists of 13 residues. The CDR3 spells CASSFDRNYGYTF. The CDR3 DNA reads TGTGCCAGCAGCTTTGACAGGAACTATGGCTACACCTTC.

The CDR3 sequence is CASSPGVQGNYGYTF. The CDR3 DNA reads TGTGCCAGCAGCCCGGGGGTCCAGGGAAACTATGGCTACACCTTC. V gene TRBV7-2 combines with J gene TRBJ1-2; the D gene is possibly TRBD1 (5 bases). The germline V gene encodes CDR1 SGHTA and CDR2 FQGNSA. Trimming took off 5 bases at V and 2 bases at J, with 15 bases between the two ends. This CDR3 spans 15 amino acids.

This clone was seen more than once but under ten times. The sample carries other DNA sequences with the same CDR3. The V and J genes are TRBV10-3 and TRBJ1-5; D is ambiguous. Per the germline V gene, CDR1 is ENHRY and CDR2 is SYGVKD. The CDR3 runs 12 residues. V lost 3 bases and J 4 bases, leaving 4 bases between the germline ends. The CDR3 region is CAISDNNQPQHF. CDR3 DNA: TGTGCCATCAGTGACAATAATCAGCCCCAGCATTTT.